In its sample, the clone carrying this T cell receptor beta chain was seen many times. Its antigen is still unknown. This entry is derived from a study of identical twins. Unique molecular identifiers were present on cDNA, and template switching added a universal primer site. TCRdb re-analysed the 5' RACE reads in MiXCR, keeping a single row per CDR3 protein. This sample has a few hundred thousand distinct CDR3 sequences, with approximately 5.9% found just once. Trimming removed 3 bases at V and 3 bases at J, with 15 bases between. Germline V gives CDR1 MNHNS, CDR2 SASEGT. The CDR3 totals 16 residues. Study-wide results and caveats: Within monozygotic twins, out-of-frame TCR alpha sharing was underestimated by the models.

These data were likewise used in another study, on T cells expressing NK-cell markers. Per that paper: One of eight sequenced donors was HCMV-seronegative; the other seven were seropositive. In 5 or 6 donors, dominant CD3+CD56+NKG2C+ clonotypes ranked among the top 10 CD8+ clonotypes.

What was sequenced was CD8+ T cells sorted from blood. The chain joins TRBV6-1 to TRBJ1-5; D is unresolved. This receptor was identified in a woman in her late teens or twenties in good health. The CDR3 DNA follows: TGTGCCAGCAGTGATGGAATAGGACGGTACAATCAGCCCCAGCATTTT. This encodes CASSDGIGRYNQPQHF.